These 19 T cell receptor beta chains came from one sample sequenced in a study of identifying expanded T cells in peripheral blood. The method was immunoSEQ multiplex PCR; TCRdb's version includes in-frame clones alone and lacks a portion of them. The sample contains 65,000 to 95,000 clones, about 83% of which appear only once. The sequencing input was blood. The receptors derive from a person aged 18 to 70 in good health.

CDR3 DNA: TGTGCCTGGAGGCCGAACACCGGGGAGCTGTTTTTT. Its translation is CAWRPNTGELFF. This sequence joins TRBV30 and TRBJ2-2; D call uncertain. Germline CDR1 reads GTSNPN; CDR2 reads SVGIG (reference sequence). This CDR3 is built from 12 residues. Trimming cost V 3 bases and J 0 bases, with 2 bases left between them.

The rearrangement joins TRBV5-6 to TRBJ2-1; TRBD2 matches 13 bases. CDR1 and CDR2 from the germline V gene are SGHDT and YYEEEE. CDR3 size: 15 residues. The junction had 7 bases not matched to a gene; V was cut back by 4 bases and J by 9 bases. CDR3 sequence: CASSRRGLAGTEQFF. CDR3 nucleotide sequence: TGTGCCAGCAGCCGACGGGGACTAGCGGGAACTGAGCAGTTCTTC.

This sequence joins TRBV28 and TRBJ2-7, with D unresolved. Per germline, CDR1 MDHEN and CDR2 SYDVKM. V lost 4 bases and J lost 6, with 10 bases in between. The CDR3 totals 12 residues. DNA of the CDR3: TGTGCCAGCAGTTCTGGACCCTCCGAGCAGTACTTC. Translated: CASSSGPSEQYF.

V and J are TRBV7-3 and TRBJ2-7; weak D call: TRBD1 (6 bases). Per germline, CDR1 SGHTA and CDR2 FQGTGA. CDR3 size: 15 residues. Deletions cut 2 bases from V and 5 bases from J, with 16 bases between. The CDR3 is CASSLDSTGVDEQYF. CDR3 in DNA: TGTGCCAGCAGCTTAGATTCGACAGGAGTGGACGAGCAGTACTTC.

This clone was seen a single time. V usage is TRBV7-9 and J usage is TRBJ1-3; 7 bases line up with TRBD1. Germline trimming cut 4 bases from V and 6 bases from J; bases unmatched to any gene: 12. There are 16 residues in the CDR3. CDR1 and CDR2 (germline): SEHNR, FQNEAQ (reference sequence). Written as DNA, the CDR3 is TGTGCCAGCAGCTCGGAGCCAGGGGGTTCGGCAAACACCATATATTTT. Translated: CASSSEPGGSANTIYF.

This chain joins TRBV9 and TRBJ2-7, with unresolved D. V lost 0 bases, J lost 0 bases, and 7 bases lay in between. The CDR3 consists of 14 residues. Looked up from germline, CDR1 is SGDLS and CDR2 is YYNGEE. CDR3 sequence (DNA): TGTGCCAGCAGCGTAGATCCATTCTCCTACGAGCAGTACTTC. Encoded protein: CASSVDPFSYEQYF.

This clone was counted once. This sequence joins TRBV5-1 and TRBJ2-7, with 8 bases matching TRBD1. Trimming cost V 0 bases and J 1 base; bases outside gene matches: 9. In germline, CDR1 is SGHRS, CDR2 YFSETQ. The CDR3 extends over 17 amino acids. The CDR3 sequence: CASSLAGLTGGSYEQYF. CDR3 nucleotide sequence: TGCGCCAGCAGCTTGGCCGGGTTAACAGGGGGTTCCTACGAGCAGTACTTC.

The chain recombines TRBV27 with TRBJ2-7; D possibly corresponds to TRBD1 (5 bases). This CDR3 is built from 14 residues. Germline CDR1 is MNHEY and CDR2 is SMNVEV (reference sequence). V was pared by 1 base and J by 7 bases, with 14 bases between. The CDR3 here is CASSLYPRAGEQYF. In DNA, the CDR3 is TGTGCCAGCAGTTTATATCCCAGGGCAGGGGAGCAGTACTTC.

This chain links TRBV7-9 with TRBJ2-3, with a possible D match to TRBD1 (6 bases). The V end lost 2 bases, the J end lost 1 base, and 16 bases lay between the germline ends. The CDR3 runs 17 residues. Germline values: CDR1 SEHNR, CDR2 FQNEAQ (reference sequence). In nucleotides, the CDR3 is TGTGCCAGCAGCTTACGGGTACAGGGAAAGGGCACAGATACGCAGTATTTT. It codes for CASSLRVQGKGTDTQYF.

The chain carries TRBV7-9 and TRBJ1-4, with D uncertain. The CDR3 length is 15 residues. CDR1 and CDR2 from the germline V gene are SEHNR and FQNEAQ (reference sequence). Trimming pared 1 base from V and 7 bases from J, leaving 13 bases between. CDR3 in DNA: TGTGCCAGCAGCTTAGAGGGTAGCTTGGGTGAAAAACTGTTTTTT. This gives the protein CASSLEGSLGEKLFF.

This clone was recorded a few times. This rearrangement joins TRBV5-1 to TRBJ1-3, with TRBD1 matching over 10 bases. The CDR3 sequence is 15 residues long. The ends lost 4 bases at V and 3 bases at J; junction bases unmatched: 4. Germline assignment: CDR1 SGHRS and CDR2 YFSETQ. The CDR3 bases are TGCGCCAGCAGCCCCGGGACAGGGGTTGGAAACACCATATATTTT. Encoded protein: CASSPGTGVGNTIYF.

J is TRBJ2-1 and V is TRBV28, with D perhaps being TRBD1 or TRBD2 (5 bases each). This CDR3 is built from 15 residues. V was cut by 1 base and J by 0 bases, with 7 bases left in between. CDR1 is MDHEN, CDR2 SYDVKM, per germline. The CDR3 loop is CASSLLGVSYNEQFF. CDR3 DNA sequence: TGTGCCAGCAGTTTATTGGGGGTCTCCTACAATGAGCAGTTCTTC.

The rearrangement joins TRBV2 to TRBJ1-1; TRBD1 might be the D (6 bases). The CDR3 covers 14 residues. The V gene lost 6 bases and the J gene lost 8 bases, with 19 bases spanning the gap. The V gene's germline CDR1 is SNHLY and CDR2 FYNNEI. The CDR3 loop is CASRREQGTKEAFF. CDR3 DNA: TGTGCCAGCAGAAGAGAACAGGGAACTAAAGAAGCTTTCTTT.

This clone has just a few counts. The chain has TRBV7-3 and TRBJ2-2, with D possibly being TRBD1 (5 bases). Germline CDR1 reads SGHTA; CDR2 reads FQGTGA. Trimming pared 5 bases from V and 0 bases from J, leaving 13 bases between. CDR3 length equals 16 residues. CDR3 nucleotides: TGTGCCAGCAGCCTTCCAGGGTTCGCGAACACCGGGGAGCTGTTTTTT. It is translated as CASSLPGFANTGELFF.

The CDR3 is CASSRLGTGIPTNEKLFF. For the CDR3, the DNA is TGCGCCAGCAGTCGACTCGGGACAGGGATTCCAACTAATGAAAAACTGTTTTTT. The V gene is TRBV4-3, the J gene TRBJ1-4; 9 bases align to TRBD1. With 6 bases clipped from V and 0 bases from J, the junction kept 11 bases outside the gene matches. CDR1 and CDR2 (germline): LGHNA, YSLEER. The CDR3 length is 18 residues.

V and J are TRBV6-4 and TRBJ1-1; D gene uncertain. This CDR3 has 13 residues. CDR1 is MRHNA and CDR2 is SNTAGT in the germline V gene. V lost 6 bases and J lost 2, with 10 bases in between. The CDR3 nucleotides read TGTGCCAGCAGAGTTAGTCATAACACTGAAGCTTTCTTT. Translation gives CASRVSHNTEAFF.

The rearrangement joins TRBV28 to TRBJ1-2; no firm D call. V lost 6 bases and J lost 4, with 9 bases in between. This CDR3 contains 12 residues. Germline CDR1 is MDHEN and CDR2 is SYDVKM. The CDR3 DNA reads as TGTGCCAGCAGCCCTACGAGCTATGGCTACACCTTC. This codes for CASSPTSYGYTF.

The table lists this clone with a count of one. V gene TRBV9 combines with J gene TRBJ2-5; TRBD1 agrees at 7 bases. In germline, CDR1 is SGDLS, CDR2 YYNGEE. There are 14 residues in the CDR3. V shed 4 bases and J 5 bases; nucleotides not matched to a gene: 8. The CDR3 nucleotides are TGTGCCAGCAGCCAGGGGGAGCTGGGGGAGACCCAGTACTTC. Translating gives CASSQGELGETQYF.

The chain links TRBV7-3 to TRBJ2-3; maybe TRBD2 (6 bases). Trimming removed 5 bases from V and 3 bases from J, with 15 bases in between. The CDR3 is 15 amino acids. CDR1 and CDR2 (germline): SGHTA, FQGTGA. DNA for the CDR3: TGTGCCAGCAGCCCGAACGGGGGAGGTACAGATACGCAGTATTTT. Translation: CASSPNGGGTDTQYF.